The next 5 T cell receptor beta chains were all read from a single sample in a study of cytomegalovirus exposure and HLA in healthy donors. The PCR contained 60 Vbeta and 13 Jbeta primers. Here immunoSEQ multiplex PCR was the method, and the copy in TCRdb shows in-frame clones only, minus some. This sample's clone table lists roughly 100,000 clones. Input material: PBMCs. The receptors were sampled from a man aged 35 to 55 in good health and CMV-seronegative.

The J gene is TRBJ1-2, the V gene TRBV19; TRBD1 matches 9 bases. CDR3 size: 12 residues. From germline, CDR1 is LNHDA and CDR2 SQIVND (reference sequence). J was trimmed by 6 bases and V by 8 bases; bases with no gene match: 4. The DNA for the CDR3 is TGTGCCAGTGCAGACAGGGGGAATGGCTACACCTTC. It yields the protein CASADRGNGYTF. The full variable domain, in which reference TRBV19 and TRBJ1-2 provide the parts outside the CDR3, is DGGITQSPKYLFRKEGQNVTLSCEQNLNHDAMYWYRQDPGQGLRLIYYSQIVNDFQKGDIAEGYSVSREKKESFPLTVTSAQKNPTAFYLCASADRGNGYTFGSGTRLTVV.

The chain combines TRBV5-1 with TRBJ1-3; 10 nucleotides line up with TRBD1. The CDR3 contains 16 residues. V lost 3 bases, J lost 0 bases, and 3 bases stayed unmatched. Germline V gene data show CDR1 as SGHRS and CDR2 as YFSETQ. In DNA, the CDR3 is TGCGCCAGCAGCTGGGGACAGGGGAACTCTGGAAACACCATATATTTT. It is translated as CASSWGQGNSGNTIYF.

This chain uses TRBV7-6 with TRBJ1-4; D is possibly TRBD1 (5 bases). Germline V CDR1 and CDR2: SGHVS, FNYEAQ. The CDR3 runs to 19 residues. Between the trimmed V and J ends, which lost 5 bases and 2 bases, there was a span of 24 bases. The CDR3 DNA sequence: TGTGCCAGCAGCCGGGCCCCAAGGGGTTCCCCTATCACTAATGAAAAACTGTTTTTT. It yields the protein CASSRAPRGSPITNEKLFF.

V usage is TRBV5-1 and J usage is TRBJ2-1, with 7 bases that match TRBD1. This CDR3 spans 15 amino acids. The V gene end was trimmed by 3 bases and the J gene end by 3 bases; junction bases not matched to a gene: 6. Germline V gives CDR1 SGHRS, CDR2 YFSETQ. The CDR3 DNA sequence: TGCGCCAGCAGCTGGGGACAGCTTAACTACAATGAGCAGTTCTTC. This codes for CASSWGQLNYNEQFF.

This chain uses TRBV18 with TRBJ2-5, with D unresolved. Trimming took off 0 bases at V and 5 bases at J, with 7 bases between the two ends. The length of the CDR3 is 13 residues. From germline, CDR1 is KGHSH and CDR2 LQKENI. CDR3 DNA sequence: TGTGCCAGCTCACCACCCAACGAGGAGACCCAGTACTTC. It codes for CASSPPNEETQYF.